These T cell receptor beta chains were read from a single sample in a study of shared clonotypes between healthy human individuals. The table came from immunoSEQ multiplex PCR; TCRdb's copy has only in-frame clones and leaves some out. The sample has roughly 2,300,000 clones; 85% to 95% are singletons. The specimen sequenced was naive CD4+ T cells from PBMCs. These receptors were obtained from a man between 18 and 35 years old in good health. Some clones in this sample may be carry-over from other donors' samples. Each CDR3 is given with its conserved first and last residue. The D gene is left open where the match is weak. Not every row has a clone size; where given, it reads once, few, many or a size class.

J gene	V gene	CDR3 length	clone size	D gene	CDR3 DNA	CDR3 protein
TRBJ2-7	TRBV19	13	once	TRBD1	TGTGCCAGTAGCCCCAGGGGGCCATCTGAGCAGTACTTC	CASSPRGPSEQYF
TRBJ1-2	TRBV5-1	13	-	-	TGCGCCAGCAGCTCGGAGGGGGGATACGGCTACACCTTC	CASSSEGGYGYTF
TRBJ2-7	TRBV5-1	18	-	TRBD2	TGCGCCAGCAGCTTGGAGCTAGCGGGAGGCAACCAACCCTACGAGCAGTACTTC	CASSLELAGGNQPYEQYF
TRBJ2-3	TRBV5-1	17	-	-	TGCGCCAGCAGCTCCTATTTGAATGACTACGAAGCAGATACGCAGTATTTT	CASSSYLNDYEADTQYF
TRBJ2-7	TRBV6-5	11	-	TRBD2	TGTGCCAGCAGTTTCGGGGGGGAGCAGTACTTC	CASSFGGEQYF
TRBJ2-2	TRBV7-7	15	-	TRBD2	TGTGCCAGCACCCGACTAGCGGTCGGAACCGGGGAGCTGTTTTTT	CASTRLAVGTGELFF
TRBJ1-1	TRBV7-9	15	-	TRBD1	TGTGCCAGCAGCTTCAGGACAGGGATGAACACTGAAGCTTTCTTT	CASSFRTGMNTEAFF
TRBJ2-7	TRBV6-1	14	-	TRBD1	TGTGCCAGCAGTCCGCACGGACAGGGCTACGAGCAGTACTTC	CASSPHGQGYEQYF
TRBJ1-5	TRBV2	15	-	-	TGTGCCAGCAGTGCGGGACCCCTTAGCAATCAGCCCCAGCATTTT	CASSAGPLSNQPQHF
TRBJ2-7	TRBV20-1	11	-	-	TGCAGCCCCCTCCAGGACGGCGAGCAGTACTTC	CSPLQDGEQYF
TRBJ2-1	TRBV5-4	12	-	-	TGTGCCAGCAGCTTTTCCTTTGGTGAGCAGTTCTTC	CASSFSFGEQFF
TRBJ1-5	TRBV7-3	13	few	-	TGTGCCAGCAGCTTAACCAGGAATCAGCCCCAGCATTTT	CASSLTRNQPQHF
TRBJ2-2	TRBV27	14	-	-	TGTGCCAGCAGTCGGGTTCGGTACACCGGGGAGCTGTTTTTT	CASSRVRYTGELFF
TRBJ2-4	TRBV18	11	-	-	TGTGCCAGCTCACCAGGGGACATTCAGTACTTC	CASSPGDIQYF
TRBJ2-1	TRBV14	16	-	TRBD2	TGTGCCAGCAGCCAAAGACTAGCGGGAGGGCTATATGAGCAGTTCTTC	CASSQRLAGGLYEQFF
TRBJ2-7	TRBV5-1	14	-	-	TGCGCCAGCAGCTTTCAAACCTCTTTCGGGGAGCAGTACTTC	CASSFQTSFGEQYF
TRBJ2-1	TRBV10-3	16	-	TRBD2	TGTGCCATCAGTGAGTCGGGACTAGATGTTATTCATGAGCAGTTCTTC	CAISESGLDVIHEQFF
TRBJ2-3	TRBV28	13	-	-	TGTGCCAGCACCTCCCGGGACACAGATACGCAGTATTTT	CASTSRDTDTQYF
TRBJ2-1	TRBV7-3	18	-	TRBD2	TGTGCCAGCAGCTTAACAAACCCGGGAGCGGGAGGGAACAATGAGCAGTTCTTC	CASSLTNPGAGGNNEQFF
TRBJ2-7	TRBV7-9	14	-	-	TGTGCCAGCAGCAAACGGGGGACGAACTACGAGCAGTACTTC	CASSKRGTNYEQYF
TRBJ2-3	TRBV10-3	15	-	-	TGTGCCATCAGTGAGCGGGGGGCTGAGTCAGATACGCAGTATTTT	CAISERGAESDTQYF
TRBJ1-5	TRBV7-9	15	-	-	TGTGCCAGCAGCTCCGGAGTGGGGAGGGATCAGCCCCAGCATTTT	CASSSGVGRDQPQHF
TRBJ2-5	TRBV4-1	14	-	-	TGCGCCAGCAGCCAAGGGCAGGGGGGAGAGACCCAGTACTTC	CASSQGQGGETQYF
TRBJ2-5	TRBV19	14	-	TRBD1	TGTGCTCACCCGAAACGCAGGGGGCAAGAGACCCAGTACTTC	CAHPKRRGQETQYF
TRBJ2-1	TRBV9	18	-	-	TGTGCCAGCAGCGTAGGTGCCTTTGGCAGACAAGTATACAATGAGCAGTTCTTC	CASSVGAFGRQVYNEQFF
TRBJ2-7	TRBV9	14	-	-	TGTGCCAGCAGCGTAGCTCCGGATGCCTACGAGCAGTACTTC	CASSVAPDAYEQYF
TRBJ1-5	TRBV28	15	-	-	TGTGCCAGCAGCTTACGACAGGCGGTCAATCAGCCCCAGCATTTT	CASSLRQAVNQPQHF
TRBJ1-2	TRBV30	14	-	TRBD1	TGTGCCTGGAGGGGACAGGGGGCAAGCTATGGCTACACCTTC	CAWRGQGASYGYTF
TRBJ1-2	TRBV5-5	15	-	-	TGTGCCAGCAGCGACATACTCCTAGGGGTCTATGGCTACACCTTC	CASSDILLGVYGYTF
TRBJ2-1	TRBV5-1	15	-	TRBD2	TGCGCCAGCAGTTCGCTAGCGGGAGGCTGGAATGAGCAGTTCTTC	CASSSLAGGWNEQFF
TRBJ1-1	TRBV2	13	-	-	TGTGCCAGCAGTCTCTCCATGAACACTGAAGCTTTCTTT	CASSLSMNTEAFF
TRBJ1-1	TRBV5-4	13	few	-	TGTGCCAGCAGAGGACAGACGAACACTGAAGCTTTCTTT	CASRGQTNTEAFF
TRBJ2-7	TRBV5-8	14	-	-	TGTGCCAGCAGCTTCCAGGTCGACTACTACGAGCAGTACTTC	CASSFQVDYYEQYF
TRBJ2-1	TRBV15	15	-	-	TGTGCCACCAGCAGAGATCCGGGGCCTGGTAATGAGCAGTTCTTC	CATSRDPGPGNEQFF
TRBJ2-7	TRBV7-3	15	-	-	TGTGCCAGCAGCTTAAGTCCGATGGGGGCCTACGAGCAGTACTTC	CASSLSPMGAYEQYF
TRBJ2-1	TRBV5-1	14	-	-	TGCGCCAGCAGCTTGGCGGGACTCGACAATGAGCAGTTCTTC	CASSLAGLDNEQFF
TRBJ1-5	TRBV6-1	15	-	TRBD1	TGTGCCAGCAGCCCGGGCAGGGGGCTCGGCCAGCCCCAGCATTTT	CASSPGRGLGQPQHF
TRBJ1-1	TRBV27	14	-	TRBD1	TGTGCCAGCAGACCGGACAGGGCCCACACTGAAGCTTTCTTT	CASRPDRAHTEAFF
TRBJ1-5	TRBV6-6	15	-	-	TGTGCCAGCAGTGGGGGGGGACTTGACTATCAGCCCCAGCATTTT	CASSGGGLDYQPQHF
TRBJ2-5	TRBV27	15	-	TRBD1	TGTGCCAGCAAACGACAGGGGTGGGAACAAGAGACCCAGTACTTC	CASKRQGWEQETQYF
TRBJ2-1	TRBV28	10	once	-	TGTGCCAGCAGTTTTGATGAGCAGTTCTTC	CASSFDEQFF
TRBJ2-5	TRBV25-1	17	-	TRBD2	TGTGCCAGCAGTGATCCCGGGACTAGCGGGTCTTGGGAGACCCAGTACTTC	CASSDPGTSGSWETQYF